A selection of T cell receptor beta chains follows, all from one sample in a study of blood T cell repertoires in COVID-19. Profiling relied on immunoSEQ multiplex PCR, and the TCRdb table lists in-frame clones only, not all of them. The profile shows about 180,000 clones, roughly 84% of them singletons. The specimen was peripheral blood. The origin of the receptors is a woman between 35 and 50 years old with COVID-19, enrolled during active disease. Each CDR3 is given with its conserved first and last residue. Fields, in order: J gene, V gene, CDR3 protein.

J gene: TRBJ1-5; V gene: TRBV6-4; CDR3 protein: CASVHRQISNQPQHF
J gene: TRBJ2-3; V gene: TRBV5-1; CDR3 protein: CASSLDRSTDTQYF
J gene: TRBJ1-2; V gene: TRBV7-2; CDR3 protein: CASSRGQLYGYTF
J gene: TRBJ2-7; V gene: TRBV5-5; CDR3 protein: CASFSIVSSYEQYF
J gene: TRBJ1-1; V gene: TRBV19; CDR3 protein: CASSIGRGVTEAFF
J gene: TRBJ2-7; V gene: TRBV6-6; CDR3 protein: CASSYSHPNEQYF
J gene: TRBJ2-1; V gene: TRBV7-2; CDR3 protein: CASSLALRSSVNIPYNEQFF
J gene: TRBJ2-7; V gene: TRBV21-1; CDR3 protein: CASSGTGRNTYEQYF
J gene: TRBJ1-4; V gene: TRBV18; CDR3 protein: CASSPMPPANEKLFF
J gene: TRBJ1-1; V gene: TRBV2; CDR3 protein: CASSPTVSRNTEAFF
J gene: TRBJ1-6; V gene: TRBV6-5; CDR3 protein: CASTVRDRGSPLHF